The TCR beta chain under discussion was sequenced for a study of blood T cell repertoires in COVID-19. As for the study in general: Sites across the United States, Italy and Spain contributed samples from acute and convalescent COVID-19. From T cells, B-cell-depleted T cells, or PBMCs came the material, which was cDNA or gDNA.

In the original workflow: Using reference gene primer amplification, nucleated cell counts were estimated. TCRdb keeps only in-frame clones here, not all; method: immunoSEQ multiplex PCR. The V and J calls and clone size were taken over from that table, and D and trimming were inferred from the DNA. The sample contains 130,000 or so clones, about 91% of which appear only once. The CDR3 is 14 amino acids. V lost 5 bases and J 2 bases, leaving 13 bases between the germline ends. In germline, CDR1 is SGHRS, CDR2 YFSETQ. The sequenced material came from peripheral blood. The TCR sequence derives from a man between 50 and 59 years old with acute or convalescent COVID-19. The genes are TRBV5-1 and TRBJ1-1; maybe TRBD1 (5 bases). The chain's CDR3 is CASRGTDINTEAFF. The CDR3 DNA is TGCGCCAGCAGGGGAACGGACATCAACACTGAAGCTTTCTTT.